Shown below are 23 T cell receptor beta chains from a single sample sequenced in a study of blood T cell repertoires in COVID-19. Clones were sequenced by immunoSEQ multiplex PCR, and TCRdb holds only the in-frame ones, with some missing. The repertoire holds fewer than 200,000 clones, with 85% to 90% as singletons. What was sequenced was peripheral blood. The receptor set was obtained from a woman of 80 years or more with COVID-19, enrolled during active disease.

J is TRBJ2-1 and V is TRBV5-1; D is unclear. Germline V gene sequence: CDR1 SGHRS, CDR2 YFSETQ. CDR3 length equals 13 residues. The V end lost 1 base, the J end lost 4 bases, and 6 bases lay between the germline ends. The CDR3 spells CASSLWSYNEQFF. As DNA, the CDR3 is TGCGCCAGCAGCTTGTGGAGTTACAATGAGCAGTTCTTC.

The V call is TRBV28, the J call TRBJ1-4, with D perhaps TRBD1 (5 bases). The CDR3 loop spans 15 amino acids. The V and J ends lost 4 bases and 2 bases respectively, with 11 bases between them. CDR1 and CDR2 from the germline V gene are MDHEN and SYDVKM. In DNA form, the CDR3 reads TGTGCCAGCAGTTCGCGACAGTTCACTAATGAAAAACTGTTTTTT. This gives the protein CASSSRQFTNEKLFF.

The chain combines TRBV19 with TRBJ1-4; 7 bases align to TRBD1. V shed 3 bases, J shed 7 bases, and the junction held 8 bases outside the gene matches. The CDR3 is 15 residues long. Looked up from germline, CDR1 is LNHDA and CDR2 is SQIVND (reference sequence). CDR3: CASSIAGQLTEKLFF. The CDR3 nucleotides read TGTGCCAGTAGTATTGCGGGACAGCTAACTGAAAAACTGTTTTTT.

The J gene is TRBJ2-6, the V gene TRBV6-9; perhaps TRBD2 as D (6 bases). Trimming stripped 4 bases from V and 2 bases from J, with 9 bases between. This CDR3 contains 15 residues. CDR1 and CDR2 from the germline V gene are MNHGY and SVAAGI. The DNA of the CDR3 is TGTGCCAGCAGTTTGGGGGGAGCTGGGGCCAACGTCCTGACTTTC. Its protein product is CASSLGGAGANVLTF.

The chain combines TRBV7-8 with TRBJ2-7; TRBD2 is a possible D gene (6 bases). Per germline, CDR1 SGHVS and CDR2 FQNEAQ. The CDR3 loop spans 15 amino acids. The V gene lost 2 bases and the J gene lost 5 bases, with 16 bases spanning the gap. The CDR3 sequence is CASSLITGGANEQYF. CDR3 bases: TGTGCCAGCAGCTTAATTACCGGCGGGGCTAACGAGCAGTACTTC.

The chain is built from TRBV7-8 and TRBJ2-7; a possible D gene is TRBD1 (5 bases). V was pared by 0 bases and J by 4 bases, with 10 bases between. This CDR3 comprises 14 residues. In germline, CDR1 is SGHVS, CDR2 FQNEAQ. The CDR3 nucleotides are TGTGCCAGCAGCTTAGCAACAGGCCTATACGAGCAGTACTTC. This gives the protein CASSLATGLYEQYF. Using reference TRBV7-8 and TRBJ2-7 for the parts outside the CDR3, the full variable domain is GAGVSQSPRYKVAKRGQDVALRCDPISGHVSLFWYQQALGQGPEFLTYFQNEAQLDKSGLPSDRFFAERPEGSVSTLKIQRTQQEDSAVYLCASSLATGLYEQYFGPGTRLTVT.

This rearrangement joins TRBV11-2 to TRBJ2-1, with TRBD2 matching 11 bases. The CDR3 runs 18 residues. Germline lookup yields CDR1 SGHAT and CDR2 FQNNGV. V was clipped by 0 bases and J by 3 bases; unmatched bases: 7. The CDR3 protein is CASSLELTSGRHYNEQFF. DNA for the CDR3: TGTGCCAGCAGCTTAGAGTTAACTAGCGGGAGACACTACAATGAGCAGTTCTTC.

DNA for the CDR3: TGTGCCAGCAGCCCGGACAGGGTCAATCAGCCCCAGCATTTT. Its translation: CASSPDRVNQPQHF. This chain joins TRBV7-2 and TRBJ1-5; TRBD1 agrees at 8 bases. Per germline, CDR1 SGHTA and CDR2 FQGNSA. CDR3 size: 14 residues. Trimming took 5 bases from V and 3 from J; bases not matched to a gene: 3. Using reference TRBV7-2 and TRBJ1-5 for the parts outside the CDR3, the full variable domain is GAGVSQSPSNKVTEKGKDVELRCDPISGHTALYWYRQSLGQGLEFLIYFQGNSAPDKSGLPSDRFSAERTGGSVSTLTIQRTQQEDSAVYLCASSPDRVNQPQHFGDGTRLSIL.

About this clone: One junction end does not reproduce the germline sequence, and a read error may be involved. The chain uses TRBV7-8 and TRBJ2-4; 9 bases align to TRBD2. CDR1 is SGHVS, CDR2 FQNEAQ, per germline. The CDR3 covers 16 residues. The CDR3 DNA reads TGTGCCAGCAGCCCGAGACTAGCGGAGGGGGAAAACATTCGGTACTTC. Amino acids: CASSPRLAEGENIRYF. Using reference TRBV7-8 and TRBJ2-4 for the parts outside the CDR3, the full variable domain is GAGVSQSPRYKVAKRGQDVALRCDPISGHVSLFWYQQALGQGPEFLTYFQNEAQLDKSGLPSDRFFAERPEGSVSTLKIQRTQQEDSAVYLCASSPRLAEGENIRYFGAGTRLSVL.

The chain couples TRBV7-2 to TRBJ2-7, with 13 bases identical to TRBD2. Looked up from germline, CDR1 is SGHTA and CDR2 is FQGNSA. V lost 2 bases, J lost 5 bases, and 3 bases stayed unmatched. The CDR3 has 15 residues. In DNA form, the CDR3 reads TGTGCCAGCAGCTTAAGTGGACTAGCGGGAGACGAGCAGTACTTC. Protein sequence: CASSLSGLAGDEQYF.

The chain has TRBV5-6 and TRBJ2-7; D is perhaps TRBD1 (5 bases). The CDR3 sequence is 14 residues long. Germline loops: CDR1 SGHDT, CDR2 YYEEEE. Trimming shortened V by 4 bases and J by 4 bases, and 15 bases separated the two germline ends. The CDR3 region is CASSGKTVPYEQYF. The CDR3 DNA sequence: TGTGCCAGCAGCGGGAAGACAGTTCCTTACGAGCAGTACTTC.

This clone was seen more than once but under ten times. V usage is TRBV28 and J usage is TRBJ1-1, with D possibly TRBD1 on 6 matching bases. The germline V gene encodes CDR1 MDHEN and CDR2 SYDVKM. V was pared by 5 bases and J by 11 bases, with 15 bases between. The CDR3 spans 12 residues. The CDR3 DNA reads as TGTGCCAGCAGTATCGGGCAGGGGTTGGCTTTCTTT. Protein: CASSIGQGLAFF.

In this sample, this clone turned up a few times. J is TRBJ1-1 and V is TRBV2; D gene uncertain. V gave up 4 bases and J gave up 1 base, with 10 bases separating them. Germline V gives CDR1 SNHLY, CDR2 FYNNEI. The CDR3 covers 14 residues. The CDR3 DNA reads TGTGCCAGCAGTGTTCGAGCGGCGAACACTGAAGCTTTCTTT. Protein: CASSVRAANTEAFF. Complete variable domain (other parts from reference TRBV2 and TRBJ1-1): EPEVTQTPSHQVTQMGQEVILRCVPISNHLYFYWYRQILGQKVEFLVSFYNNEISEKSEIFDDQFSVERPDGSNFTLKIRSTKLEDSAMYFCASSVRAANTEAFFGQGTRLTVV.

The chain uses TRBV12-3 or TRBV12-4 and TRBJ1-2; D gene uncertain. The CDR3 is 13 amino acids. V was trimmed by 1 base and J by 3 bases, leaving 6 bases between them. CDR3 sequence (DNA): TGTGCCAGCAGTTTAGGCACAGACTATGGCTACACCTTC. Translated: CASSLGTDYGYTF.

The chain couples TRBV6-6 to TRBJ1-3, with TRBD1 matching over 7 bases. Trimming cost V 10 bases and J 4 bases; bases outside gene matches: 7. CDR1 and CDR2 from the germline V gene are MNHNY and SVGAGI (reference sequence). The CDR3 is made up of 13 amino acids. CDR3 sequence (DNA): TGTGCCATCCAACCGGGACAGGGAAACACCATATATTTT. Its translation is CAIQPGQGNTIYF.

The chain couples TRBV27 to TRBJ2-1; 9 bases fit TRBD2. The CDR3 is 16 residues long. V was pared by 3 bases and J by 6 bases, with 9 bases of the junction left unmatched. CDR1 and CDR2 from the germline V gene are MNHEY and SMNVEV (reference sequence). CDR3 DNA: TGTGCCAGCAGTTTGGGCGGCGGGAGGGCCGTCAATGAGCAGTTCTTC. Residues: CASSLGGGRAVNEQFF.

The chain is built from TRBV7-3 and TRBJ1-2, with D uncertain. V lost 0 bases to trimming and J lost 7 bases, with 21 bases between them. CDR3 length: 17 amino acids. CDR1 is SGHTA and CDR2 is FQGTGA in the germline V gene. CDR3 sequence reads: CASSLTVEEGRRGGYTF. DNA of the CDR3: TGTGCCAGCAGCTTAACGGTTGAGGAAGGGCGGCGGGGTGGCTACACCTTC.

The gene calls are TRBV7-9 and TRBJ2-5, with 14 bases lining up with TRBD2. The trim removed 5 bases at V and 5 bases at J, leaving 4 bases unmatched. CDR1 and CDR2 (germline): SEHNR, FQNEAQ (reference sequence). The CDR3 totals 15 residues. In DNA, the CDR3 is TGTGCCAGCAGCGGGACTAGCGGGAGATGGGAGACCCAGTACTTC. Translating gives CASSGTSGRWETQYF.

CDR3 in amino acids: CASSFTAGAGNTIYF. CDR3 nucleotides: TGTGCCAGCAGTTTTACAGCAGGGGCTGGAAACACCATATATTTT. The chain joins TRBV27 to TRBJ1-3; D perhaps matches TRBD1 (6 bases). Germline CDR1 MNHEY, CDR2 SMNVEV (reference sequence). The CDR3 is 15 amino acids. V was trimmed by 3 bases and J by 2 bases, leaving 11 bases between them.

The genes are TRBV25-1 and TRBJ1-1; 7 nucleotides match TRBD1. The CDR3 extends over 13 amino acids. V lost 5 bases, J lost 6 bases, and 6 bases stayed unmatched. Germline assignment: CDR1 MGHDK and CDR2 SYGVNS. In DNA form, the CDR3 reads TGTGCCAGCAGTTTTGGACAGGTAGCTGAAGCTTTCTTT. This sequence encodes CASSFGQVAEAFF. Combining the CDR3 with reference TRBV25-1 and TRBJ1-1 gives the whole variable domain EADIYQTPRYLVIGTGKKITLECSQTMGHDKMYWYQQDPGMELHLIHYSYGVNSTEKGDLSSESTVSRIRTEHFPLTLESARPSHTSQYLCASSFGQVAEAFFGQGTRLTVV.

The chain uses TRBV9 and TRBJ2-1; 10 nucleotides agree with TRBD2. J gave up 9 bases and V 3 bases, and 6 bases lay outside the gene matches. Germline V gene lookup returns CDR1 SGDLS and CDR2 YYNGEE. The CDR3 totals 14 residues. The CDR3 loop reads CASSEATSGLEQFF. For the CDR3, the DNA is TGTGCCAGCAGCGAGGCGACTAGCGGGCTTGAGCAGTTCTTC.

The chain combines TRBV27 with TRBJ1-6; D unresolved. This CDR3 spans 14 amino acids. Trimming pared 3 bases from V and 5 bases from J, leaving 8 bases between. Germline V gives CDR1 MNHEY, CDR2 SMNVEV (reference sequence). The CDR3 DNA reads as TGTGCCAGCAGTTTTCAGGCTAATAATTCACCCCTCCACTTT. Translated: CASSFQANNSPLHF.

The chain carries TRBV9 and TRBJ2-4, with TRBD2 matching over 12 bases. This CDR3 region has 15 residues. The junction had 7 bases not matched to a gene; V was cut back by 4 bases and J by 8 bases. Germline V lookup: CDR1 SGDLS, CDR2 YYNGEE. CDR3: CASSLLAGGEDIQYF. CDR3 nucleotides: TGTGCCAGCAGCCTCCTAGCGGGAGGGGAGGACATTCAGTACTTC.